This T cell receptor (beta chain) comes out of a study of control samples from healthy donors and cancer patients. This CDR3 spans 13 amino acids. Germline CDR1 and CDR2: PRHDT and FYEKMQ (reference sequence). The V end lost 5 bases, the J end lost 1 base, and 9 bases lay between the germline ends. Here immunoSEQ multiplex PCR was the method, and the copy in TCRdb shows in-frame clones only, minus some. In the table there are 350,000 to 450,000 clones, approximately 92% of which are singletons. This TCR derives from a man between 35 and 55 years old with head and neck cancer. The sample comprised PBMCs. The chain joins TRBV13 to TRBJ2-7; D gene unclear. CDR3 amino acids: CASSLERSYEQYF. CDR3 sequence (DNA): TGTGCCAGCAGCCTGGAAAGGTCCTACGAGCAGTACTTC.